One and the same sample provided the 3 T cell receptor beta chains below, sequenced in a study of cytomegalovirus exposure and HLA in healthy donors. Primers for the PCR totalled 60 Vbeta and 13 Jbeta. Libraries were prepared by immunoSEQ multiplex PCR; TCRdb keeps only in-frame clonotypes and omits some of them. The data hold 150,000 to 200,000 clones, with about 80% observed a single time. What was sequenced was PBMCs. These receptor sequences come from a man aged 40-50 years in good health and CMV-seropositive.

This clone came up a few times. Other DNA sequences in the sample encode the same CDR3. The chain is built from TRBV28 and TRBJ2-1, with D possibly being TRBD2 (6 bases). V gave up 4 bases and J gave up 4 bases, with 8 bases separating them. CDR3 length: 13 amino acids. The germline V gene has CDR1 MDHEN and CDR2 SYDVKM. CDR3 region: CASSYGGYNEQFF. In DNA, the CDR3 is TGTGCCAGCAGTTACGGGGGTTACAATGAGCAGTTCTTC.

This clone has a single count. The chain carries TRBV19 and TRBJ2-3, with 15 bases fitting TRBD2. Trimming cost V 3 bases and J 5 bases; bases outside gene matches: 3. Germline values: CDR1 LNHDA, CDR2 SQIVND (reference sequence). This CDR3 spans 16 amino acids. CDR3 sequence reads: CASSIGLAGGLDTQYF. In DNA, the CDR3 is TGTGCCAGTAGTATTGGACTAGCGGGAGGGTTAGATACGCAGTATTTT.

The J gene is TRBJ2-4, the V gene TRBV27, with D tentatively TRBD2 (5 bases). The CDR3 sequence is 13 residues long. Trimming removed 3 bases from V and 12 bases from J, with 15 bases in between. Per germline, CDR1 MNHEY and CDR2 SMNVEV (reference sequence). The CDR3 region is CASSFARSGNQYF. The CDR3 region has the DNA TGTGCCAGCAGTTTCGCCCGTTCGGGGAATCAGTACTTC.